The TCR beta chain described here comes from a study of identical twins. This clonotype was counted many times. In TCRdb, the 5' RACE reads were re-called with MiXCR into one record per CDR3 protein. The table records about 290,000 distinct CDR3 sequences, less than 9.5% of them present only once. The CDR3 has 16 amino acids. CDR1 and CDR2 from the germline V gene are KGHDR and SFDVKD. The ends were cut back, 0 bases at V and 0 bases at J, with 7 bases in the middle. This sample also appeared in a second study, on yellow fever vaccine responses in identical twins.

The receptor was isolated from a woman aged 18-29 years in good health. The V call is TRBV24-1, the J call TRBJ2-2; D possibly matches TRBD1 or TRBD2 (5 bases each). The source material was CD8+ T cells sorted from blood. The CDR3 loop reads CATSDLGTTNTGELFF. CDR3 DNA: TGTGCCACCAGTGATTTGGGGACGACGAACACCGGGGAGCTGTTTTTT.